The 22 T cell receptor beta chains below all came from one sample that was sequenced in a study of blood T cells in healthy people across ages. A second about 6 to 12 cycle PCR used barcoded and J-beta primers. MiXCR was run by TCRdb on the 5' RACE reads, yielding one entry per CDR3 protein. The sample holds roughly 1,700,000 distinct CDR3 sequences; 28% are singletons and the top ten take 7% to 9%. Sequencing was done on a sample of blood. Source of these receptors: a woman aged 30 to 39 in good health.

This clonotype has at least ten counts. The chain employs TRBV5-1 and TRBJ2-7; D possibly corresponds to TRBD2 (6 bases). Trimming removed 4 bases at V and 2 bases at J, with 22 bases between. CDR1 and CDR2 from the germline V gene are SGHRS and YFSETQ. This CDR3 is built from 17 residues. CDR3 loop: CASSPRWVGSSTYEQYF. CDR3 nucleotides: TGCGCCAGCAGCCCCAGGTGGGTCGGGAGCTCTACCTACGAGCAGTACTTC.

The chain couples TRBV12-5 to TRBJ1-5; 8 positions match TRBD1. Germline V gene lookup returns CDR1 LGHNT and CDR2 FRNRAP. Trimming at V came to 1 base and at J to 7 bases, leaving 9 bases not matched to a gene. The CDR3 loop spans 16 amino acids. The CDR3 region has the DNA TGTGCTAGTGGTTTGGACCTAACAGGGGGTGGACAGCCCCAGCATTTT. This gives the protein CASGLDLTGGGQPQHF.

This clonotype has ten or more counts. The chain combines TRBV20-1 with TRBJ2-3, with 9 positions matching TRBD1. The ends lost 6 bases at V and 0 bases at J; junction bases unmatched: 19. The CDR3 spans 19 residues. CDR1 is DFQATT and CDR2 is SNEGSKA in the germline V gene (reference sequence). CDR3 region: CSAVGHRDRESLSTDTQYF. In DNA form, the CDR3 reads TGCAGTGCGGTTGGGCACCGGGACAGGGAAAGCCTGAGCACAGATACGCAGTATTTT.

This clonotype was seen once. One end of the junction fails to match germline, which may point to a read error. V usage is TRBV29-1 and J usage is TRBJ2-7, with D unclear. Germline V lookup: CDR1 SQVTM, CDR2 ANQGSEA. This CDR3 is built from 12 residues. CDR3: CSVRRGPYVQYF. The CDR3 DNA sequence: TGCAGCGTCCGCAGAGGACCCTACGTGCAGTACTTC.

This clonotype has at least ten counts. The chain links TRBV5-1 to TRBJ2-7; D is possibly TRBD2 (6 bases). The CDR3 consists of 14 residues. From germline, CDR1 is SGHRS and CDR2 YFSETQ. Trimming cost V 4 bases and J 3 bases, with 14 bases left between them. The CDR3 coding sequence is TGCGCCAGCAGCCCGCGCGGGGTGGTCTACGAGCAGTACTTC. Translated, it gives CASSPRGVVYEQYF.

This chain uses TRBV20-1 with TRBJ2-6; weak D call: TRBD1 (6 bases). The V end lost 2 bases, the J end lost 0 bases, and 20 bases lay between the germline ends. This CDR3 has 19 amino acids. Germline values: CDR1 DFQATT, CDR2 SNEGSKA (reference sequence). CDR3 DNA: TGCAGTGCTAGAATGCGATGGAGACAGGAGAGCTCTGGGGCCAACGTCCTGACTTTC. It yields the protein CSARMRWRQESSGANVLTF.

This clonotype was detected many times. This chain uses TRBV19 with TRBJ2-7; 7 positions match TRBD1. The CDR3 totals 14 residues. Trimming removed 4 bases from V and 0 bases from J; junction bases left unmatched: 3. Per germline, CDR1 LNHDA and CDR2 SQIVND (reference sequence). The CDR3 nucleotides read TGTGCCAGTAGTAGCGACAGGGCCTCCTACGAGCAGTACTTC. Protein sequence: CASSSDRASYEQYF.

The rearrangement uses TRBV12-3 or TRBV12-4 and TRBJ1-1; 8 nucleotides align to TRBD1. The CDR3 consists of 12 residues. The trim removed 7 bases at V and 7 bases at J, leaving 5 bases unmatched. This CDR3 is CASTVDRDEAFF. Written as DNA, the CDR3 is TGTGCCAGCACCGTGGACAGGGATGAAGCTTTCTTT.

A note on this clonotype: This may come from a read error, since a much larger clone is one base off. The genes are TRBV12-3 or TRBV12-4 and TRBJ2-5, with D uncertain. The V and J ends lost 6 bases and 2 bases respectively, with 10 bases between them. This CDR3 contains 13 residues. CDR3 nucleotide sequence: TGTGCCAGCAGGGACGGAAGACAAGAGACCCAGTACTTC. This sequence encodes CASRDGRQETQYF.

With respect to this clonotype: Given a much more abundant clone one base away, this may be a read error. The chain links TRBV6-5 to TRBJ1-4; possibly TRBD1 for D (5 bases). The V and J ends lost 2 bases and 4 bases respectively, with 11 bases between them. Germline-derived CDR1 and CDR2 are MNHEY and SVGAGI. The CDR3 contains 15 residues. CDR3 residues: CASSYAKGYNEKLFF. The CDR3 DNA sequence: TGTGCCAGCAGTTACGCGAAGGGGTATAATGAAAAACTGTTTTTT.

J is TRBJ2-7 and V is TRBV18, with D possibly matching TRBD1 (5 bases). Germline V lookup: CDR1 KGHSH, CDR2 LQKENI. The length of the CDR3 is 15 residues. V was shortened by 4 bases and J by 3 bases, with 16 bases between the two germline ends. CDR3 protein: CASSLSGSSIYEQYF. CDR3 in DNA: TGTGCCAGCTCACTTTCAGGGTCCTCAATCTACGAGCAGTACTTC.

This chain connects TRBV12-3 or TRBV12-4 to TRBJ1-2, with TRBD1 matching 12 bases. The junction had 6 bases not matched to a gene; V was cut back by 3 bases and J by 4 bases. The CDR3 contains 16 residues. The CDR3 DNA reads as TGTGCCAGCAGTTTGGGACAGGGGGCTTCAGGCTATGGCTACACCTTC. It codes for CASSLGQGASGYGYTF.

This clonotype was counted once. CDR3 in DNA: TGTGCCACCAGTGATCCCGGGACCGGCTCCTACAATGAGCAGTTCTTC. It translates to CATSDPGTGSYNEQFF. The rearrangement uses TRBV24-1 and TRBJ2-1; D could derive from TRBD1 or TRBD2 (5 bases each). The CDR3 contains 16 residues. Trimming cost V 3 bases and J 0 bases, with 11 bases left between them. Germline CDR1 is KGHDR and CDR2 is SFDVKD.

V is TRBV20-1 and J is TRBJ1-5; D call uncertain. CDR1 is DFQATT and CDR2 is SNEGSKA in the germline V gene (reference sequence). The ends were cut back, 6 bases at V and 0 bases at J, with 12 bases in the middle. CDR3 size: 14 residues. The chain's CDR3 is CSAPGGLSNQPQHF. The CDR3 region has the DNA TGCAGTGCCCCAGGCGGTCTTAGCAATCAGCCCCAGCATTTT.

The chain is built from TRBV11-2 and TRBJ2-5, with D perhaps TRBD2 (5 bases). Germline lookup yields CDR1 SGHAT and CDR2 FQNNGV. There are 18 residues in the CDR3. Trimming removed 1 base from V and 5 bases from J, with 23 bases in between. The CDR3 region has the DNA TGTGCCAGCAGCTTAGCTGGAGCGGCTAGCACGACCTGGGAGACCCAGTACTTC. Translating gives CASSLAGAASTTWETQYF.

The chain uses TRBV2 and TRBJ1-5, with 7 positions matching TRBD1. The CDR3 totals 15 residues. V trimming: 4 bases; J trimming: 6 bases; junction bases outside the gene matches: 9. Looked up from germline, CDR1 is SNHLY and CDR2 is FYNNEI. CDR3 region: CASSADAGGGQPQHF. As DNA, the CDR3 is TGTGCCAGCAGTGCTGATGCAGGGGGGGGTCAGCCCCAGCATTTT.

This chain joins TRBV12-3 or TRBV12-4 and TRBJ2-1, with D possibly matching TRBD2 (5 bases). The CDR3 runs to 12 residues. The ends were cut back, 3 bases at V and 10 bases at J, with 10 bases in the middle. The CDR3 protein is CASSLVPGEQFF. As DNA, the CDR3 is TGTGCCAGCAGTTTGGTACCGGGGGAGCAGTTCTTC.

This clonotype was found many times. The CDR3 region has the DNA TGCAGTGCTGACGGATCCTACGAGCAGTACTTC. Translating gives CSADGSYEQYF. V usage is TRBV20-1 and J usage is TRBJ2-7; D not resolved. Germline loops: CDR1 DFQATT, CDR2 SNEGSKA (reference sequence). V dropped 5 bases and J dropped 1 base, with 6 bases sitting between them. The CDR3 length is 11 residues.

This clonotype occurred many times. The chain couples TRBV10-2 to TRBJ2-7, with TRBD2 matching over 7 bases. Germline CDR1 and CDR2: WSHSY and SAAADI. The CDR3 extends over 15 amino acids. J lost 0 bases, V lost 6 bases, and 8 bases had no gene match. The CDR3 bases are TGCGCCAGCAGGAACGACGGGGGGAGCTCCTACGAGCAGTACTTC. As protein: CASRNDGGSSYEQYF.

This chain links TRBV20-1 with TRBJ1-1; the D is unclear. The germline gives CDR1 DFQATT, CDR2 SNEGSKA (reference sequence). This CDR3 has 10 residues. Between the trimmed V and J ends, which lost 6 bases and 4 bases, there was a span of 6 bases. The CDR3 bases are TGCAGTGCCGAGGGCACTGAAGCTTTCTTT. Protein: CSAEGTEAFF.

This clonotype was counted ten times or more. The V call is TRBV5-5, the J call TRBJ2-5, with D possibly called TRBD1 or TRBD2 (5 bases each). CDR3 length equals 15 residues. Germline CDR1 is SGHKS and CDR2 is YYEKEE (reference sequence). Trimming took off 3 bases at V and 0 bases at J, with 12 bases between the two ends. The chain's CDR3 is CASSSVGANQETQYF. CDR3 sequence (DNA): TGTGCCAGCAGCTCGGTCGGGGCTAACCAAGAGACCCAGTACTTC.

This clonotype came up once. This chain connects TRBV2 to TRBJ2-5; perhaps TRBD1 as D (5 bases). Germline V gene data show CDR1 as SNHLY and CDR2 as FYNNEI. This CDR3 region has 12 residues. The V and J ends lost 9 bases and 1 base respectively, with 9 bases between them. The CDR3 DNA reads TGTGCCAGGGCAGGGCCCCAAGAGACCCAGTACTTC. Its translation: CARAGPQETQYF.